This T cell receptor beta chain comes out of a study of blood T cell repertoires in COVID-19. Study summary: In each case, the material was cDNA or gDNA derived from T cells, B-cell-depleted T cells, or PBMCs.

The CDR3 loop spans 13 amino acids. Germline CDR1 LNHDA, CDR2 SQIVND (reference sequence). V lost 4 bases to trimming and J lost 7 bases, with 8 bases between them. Using immunoSEQ multiplex PCR, the repertoire was profiled, and TCRdb retains in-frame clones only, with some absent. The sample records under 200,000 clones, about four fifths being singletons. The gene calls are TRBV19 and TRBJ1-6; D gene ambiguous. The sequence was obtained from a man between 70 and 80 years old who had recovered from COVID-19. The sample comprised peripheral blood. CDR3 in amino acids: CASSTQANSPLHF. The CDR3 bases are TGTGCCAGTAGTACCCAAGCGAATTCACCCCTCCACTTT.